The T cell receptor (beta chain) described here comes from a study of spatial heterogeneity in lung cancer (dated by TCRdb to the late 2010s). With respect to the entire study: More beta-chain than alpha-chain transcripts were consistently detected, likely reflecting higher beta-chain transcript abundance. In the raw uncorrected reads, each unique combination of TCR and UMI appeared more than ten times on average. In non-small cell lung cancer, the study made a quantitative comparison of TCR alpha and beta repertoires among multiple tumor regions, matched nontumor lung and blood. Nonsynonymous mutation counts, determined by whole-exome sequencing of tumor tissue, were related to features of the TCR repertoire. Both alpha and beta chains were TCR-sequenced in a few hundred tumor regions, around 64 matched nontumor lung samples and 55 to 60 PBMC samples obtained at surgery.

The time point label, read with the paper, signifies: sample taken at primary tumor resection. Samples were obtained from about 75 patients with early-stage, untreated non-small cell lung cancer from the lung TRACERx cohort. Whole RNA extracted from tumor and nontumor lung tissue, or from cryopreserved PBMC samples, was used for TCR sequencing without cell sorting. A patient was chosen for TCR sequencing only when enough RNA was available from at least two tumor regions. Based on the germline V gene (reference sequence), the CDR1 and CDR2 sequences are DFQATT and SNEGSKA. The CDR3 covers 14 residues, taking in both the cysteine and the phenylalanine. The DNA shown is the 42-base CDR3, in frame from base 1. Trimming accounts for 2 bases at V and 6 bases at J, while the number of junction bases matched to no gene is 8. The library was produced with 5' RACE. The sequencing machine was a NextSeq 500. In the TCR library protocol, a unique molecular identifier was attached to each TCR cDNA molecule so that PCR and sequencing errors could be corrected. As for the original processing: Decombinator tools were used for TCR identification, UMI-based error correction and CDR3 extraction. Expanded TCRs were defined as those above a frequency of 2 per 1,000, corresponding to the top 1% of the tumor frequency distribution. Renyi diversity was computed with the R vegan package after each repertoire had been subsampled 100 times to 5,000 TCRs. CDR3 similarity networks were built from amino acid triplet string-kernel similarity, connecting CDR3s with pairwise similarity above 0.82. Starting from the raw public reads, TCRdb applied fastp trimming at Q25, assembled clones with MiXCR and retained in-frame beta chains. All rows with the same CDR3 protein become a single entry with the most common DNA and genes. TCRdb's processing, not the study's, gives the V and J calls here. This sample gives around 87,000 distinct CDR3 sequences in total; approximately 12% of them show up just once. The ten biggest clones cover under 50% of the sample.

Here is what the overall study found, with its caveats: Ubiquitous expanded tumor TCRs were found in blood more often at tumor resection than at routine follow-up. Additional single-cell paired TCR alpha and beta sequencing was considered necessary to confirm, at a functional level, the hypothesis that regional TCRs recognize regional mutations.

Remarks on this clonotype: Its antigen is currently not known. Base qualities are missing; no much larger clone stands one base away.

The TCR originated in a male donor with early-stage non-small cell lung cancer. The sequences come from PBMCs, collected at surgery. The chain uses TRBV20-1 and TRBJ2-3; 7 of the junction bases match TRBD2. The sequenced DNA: TGCAGTGCTAGACCCCCGGGGGGTGGCGATACGCAGTATTTT. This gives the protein CSARPPGGGDTQYF.